The rows below give T cell receptor beta chains drawn from one sample of a study of T cells in Graves' hyperthyroidism and ophthalmopathy. Using its own MiXCR run on the multiplex PCR reads, TCRdb lists one record per CDR3 protein. The sample contains roughly 650,000 distinct CDR3 sequences, about 16% of which appear only once. The sample consisted of blood. These receptors were obtained from a woman aged 40-49 years with Graves' ophthalmopathy. Each CDR3 is given with its conserved first and last residue. Fields, in order: CDR3 protein, CDR3 DNA, J gene, V gene, clone size, D gene. A D gene is named only where the DNA matches it firmly. The size entry is marked missing in some rows and otherwise reads once, few, many or a size class.

CDR3aa: CASSPNQGTDTQYF
CDR3nt: TGCGCCAGCAGCCCGAACCAGGGCACAGATACGCAGTATTTT
j_gene: TRBJ2-3
v_gene: TRBV5-1
abundance: many
d_gene: -

CDR3aa: CASSWGLAGGPDTQYF
CDR3nt: TGTGCCAGCAGTTGGGGACTAGCGGGAGGACCAGATACGCAGTATTTT
j_gene: TRBJ2-3
v_gene: TRBV28
abundance: many
d_gene: TRBD2

CDR3aa: CASSEGGRLYNEQFF
CDR3nt: TGTGCCAGCAGTGAAGGGGGCAGGCTATACAATGAGCAGTTCTTC
j_gene: TRBJ2-1
v_gene: TRBV6-1
abundance: -
d_gene: -

CDR3aa: CAWRAPSTDTQYF
CDR3nt: TGTGCCTGGAGGGCGCCTAGCACAGATACGCAGTATTTT
j_gene: TRBJ2-3
v_gene: TRBV30
abundance: many
d_gene: -

CDR3aa: CASSKGQFDYEQYF
CDR3nt: TGTGCCAGCAGCAAAGGACAGTTTGACTACGAGCAGTACTTC
j_gene: TRBJ2-7
v_gene: TRBV7-9
abundance: -
d_gene: -

CDR3aa: CASSPRTNPYEQYF
CDR3nt: TGTGCCAGCTCACCGAGGACTAATCCCTACGAGCAGTACTTC
j_gene: TRBJ2-7
v_gene: TRBV18
abundance: -
d_gene: -

CDR3aa: CASSLIGALDTDTQYF
CDR3nt: TGTGCCAGCAGTTTAATAGGGGCGTTAGACACAGATACGCAGTATTTT
j_gene: TRBJ2-3
v_gene: TRBV12-3/TRBV12-4
abundance: few
d_gene: -

CDR3aa: CASSVRRAGELFF
CDR3nt: TGTGCCAGCAGCGTAAGACGGGCCGGGGAGCTGTTTTTT
j_gene: TRBJ2-2
v_gene: TRBV7-9
abundance: -
d_gene: -

CDR3aa: CASSRQETQFF
CDR3nt: TGTGCCAGCAGCCGCCAAGAGACCCAGTTCTTC
j_gene: TRBJ2-1
v_gene: TRBV14
abundance: -
d_gene: -

CDR3aa: CAWSKSQGPRYGYTF
CDR3nt: TGTGCCTGGAGTAAATCCCAGGGTCCCCGCTATGGCTACACCTTC
j_gene: TRBJ1-2
v_gene: TRBV30
abundance: few
d_gene: -

CDR3aa: CASSLAGGRALSTDTQYF
CDR3nt: TGCGCCAGCAGCTTGGCCGGAGGGAGGGCCCTGAGCACAGATACGCAGTATTTT
j_gene: TRBJ2-3
v_gene: TRBV5-1
abundance: few
d_gene: TRBD2

CDR3aa: CASSLDGLVYGYTF
CDR3nt: TGTGCCAGCAGTTTGGATGGACTAGTCTATGGCTACACCTTC
j_gene: TRBJ1-2
v_gene: TRBV28
abundance: many
d_gene: -

CDR3aa: CASSFTGRYEQYF
CDR3nt: TGTGCCAGCAGCTTCACGGGAAGATACGAGCAGTACTTC
j_gene: TRBJ2-7
v_gene: TRBV7-2
abundance: many
d_gene: -

CDR3aa: CASSTGGAFFEKLFF
CDR3nt: TGTGCCAGCAGTACAGGGGGGGCTTTTTTTGAAAAACTGTTTTTT
j_gene: TRBJ1-4
v_gene: TRBV6-1
abundance: few
d_gene: TRBD1

CDR3aa: CASSLGVRAGEQYF
CDR3nt: TGTGCCAGCAGCTTGGGAGTAAGGGCCGGCGAGCAGTACTTC
j_gene: TRBJ2-7
v_gene: TRBV5-5
abundance: few
d_gene: -

CDR3aa: CASSSGGSGSTDTQYF
CDR3nt: TGTGCCAGCAGCTCCGGAGGTAGCGGATCCACAGATACGCAGTATTTT
j_gene: TRBJ2-3
v_gene: TRBV7-9
abundance: many
d_gene: -

CDR3aa: CASSSDGGEQFF
CDR3nt: TGTGCCAGCAGCTCTGACGGGGGTGAGCAGTTCTTC
j_gene: TRBJ2-1
v_gene: TRBV12-3/TRBV12-4
abundance: many
d_gene: -

CDR3aa: CSVEKDRGLSGNGYTF
CDR3nt: TGCAGCGTTGAAAAGGACAGGGGTTTAAGTGGGAATGGCTACACCTTC
j_gene: TRBJ1-2
v_gene: TRBV29-1
abundance: -
d_gene: TRBD1

CDR3aa: CASSPQGTETQYF
CDR3nt: TGTGCCAGCTCACCACAGGGTACGGAGACCCAGTACTTC
j_gene: TRBJ2-5
v_gene: TRBV18
abundance: many
d_gene: -

CDR3aa: CASSSGGRWGNTIYF
CDR3nt: TGTGCCAGCAGTTCGGGCGGCAGATGGGGAAACACCATATATTTT
j_gene: TRBJ1-3
v_gene: TRBV27
abundance: -
d_gene: -

CDR3aa: CASNALDRVSEAFF
CDR3nt: TGTGCCAGCAACGCCCTTGACAGGGTGTCTGAAGCTTTCTTT
j_gene: TRBJ1-1
v_gene: TRBV5-6
abundance: many
d_gene: TRBD1

CDR3aa: CAWSSDRGFYSNQPQHF
CDR3nt: TGTGCCTGGAGCTCGGACAGGGGATTTTATAGCAATCAGCCCCAGCATTTT
j_gene: TRBJ1-5
v_gene: TRBV30
abundance: few
d_gene: TRBD1

CDR3aa: CSVATGGLAKNIQYF
CDR3nt: TGCAGCGTTGCTACAGGGGGCCTAGCCAAAAACATTCAGTACTTC
j_gene: TRBJ2-4
v_gene: TRBV29-1
abundance: few
d_gene: TRBD1

CDR3aa: CASSELAGEAEQFF
CDR3nt: TGTGCCAGCAGTGAACTAGCGGGAGAGGCTGAGCAGTTCTTC
j_gene: TRBJ2-1
v_gene: TRBV6-1
abundance: -
d_gene: TRBD2

CDR3aa: CSAILGSATEAFF
CDR3nt: TGCAGTGCTATTCTGGGGTCTGCCACTGAAGCTTTCTTT
j_gene: TRBJ1-1
v_gene: TRBV20-1
abundance: -
d_gene: -

CDR3aa: CASSLYQNYGYTF
CDR3nt: TGTGCCAGCAGTTTATATCAGAACTATGGCTACACCTTC
j_gene: TRBJ1-2
v_gene: TRBV27
abundance: many
d_gene: -

CDR3aa: CATSDAGVTYNEQFF
CDR3nt: TGTGCCACCAGTGATGCGGGAGTGACCTACAATGAGCAGTTCTTC
j_gene: TRBJ2-1
v_gene: TRBV24-1
abundance: few
d_gene: TRBD2

CDR3aa: CASSSRTERDTQYF
CDR3nt: TGTGCCAGCAGCTCGAGGACGGAGCGAGATACGCAGTATTTT
j_gene: TRBJ2-3
v_gene: TRBV7-9
abundance: few
d_gene: -

CDR3aa: CASSLGHRNEKLFF
CDR3nt: TGCGCCAGCAGTCTGGGACACCGTAATGAAAAACTGTTTTTT
j_gene: TRBJ1-4
v_gene: TRBV10-1
abundance: once
d_gene: -

CDR3aa: CASSHRQGGKPQHF
CDR3nt: TGTGCCAGCAGCCATCGACAGGGAGGAAAGCCCCAGCATTTT
j_gene: TRBJ1-5
v_gene: TRBV3-1
abundance: -
d_gene: TRBD1

CDR3aa: CSALFRNYGGELFF
CDR3nt: TGCAGTGCCCTGTTTCGTAATTATGGCGGGGAGCTGTTTTTT
j_gene: TRBJ2-2
v_gene: TRBV20-1
abundance: -
d_gene: -

CDR3aa: CASSLAARDSPLHF
CDR3nt: TGTGCCAGCAGCTTAGCGGCGAGAGATTCACCCCTCCACTTT
j_gene: TRBJ1-6
v_gene: TRBV7-8
abundance: -
d_gene: -

CDR3aa: CASSRLTGDGNQPQHF
CDR3nt: TGTGCCAGTAGCAGATTAACAGGGGATGGCAATCAGCCCCAGCATTTT
j_gene: TRBJ1-5
v_gene: TRBV19
abundance: few
d_gene: TRBD1